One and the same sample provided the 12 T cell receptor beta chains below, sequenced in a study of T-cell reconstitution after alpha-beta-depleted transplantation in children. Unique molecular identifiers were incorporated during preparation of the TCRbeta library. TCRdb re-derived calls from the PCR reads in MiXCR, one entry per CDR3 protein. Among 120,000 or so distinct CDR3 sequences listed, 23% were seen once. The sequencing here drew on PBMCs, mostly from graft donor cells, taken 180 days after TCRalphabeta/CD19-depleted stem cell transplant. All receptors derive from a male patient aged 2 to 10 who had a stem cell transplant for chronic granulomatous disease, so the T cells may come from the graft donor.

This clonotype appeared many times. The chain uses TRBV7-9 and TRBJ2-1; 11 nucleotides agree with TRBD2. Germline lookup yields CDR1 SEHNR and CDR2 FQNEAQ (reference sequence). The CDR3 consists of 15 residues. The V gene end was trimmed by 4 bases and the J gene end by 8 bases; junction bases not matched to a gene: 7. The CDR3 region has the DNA TGTGCCAGCAGCTCTAGCGGGAGGTTGGTTTATGAGCAGTTCTTC. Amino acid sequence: CASSSSGRLVYEQFF.

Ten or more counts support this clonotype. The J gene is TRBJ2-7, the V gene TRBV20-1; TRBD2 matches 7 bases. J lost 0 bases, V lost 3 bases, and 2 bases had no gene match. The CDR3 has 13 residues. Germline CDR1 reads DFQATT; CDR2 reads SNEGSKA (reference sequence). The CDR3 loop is CSASGTISYEQYF. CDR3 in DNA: TGCAGTGCTAGCGGGACTATCTCCTACGAGCAGTACTTC.

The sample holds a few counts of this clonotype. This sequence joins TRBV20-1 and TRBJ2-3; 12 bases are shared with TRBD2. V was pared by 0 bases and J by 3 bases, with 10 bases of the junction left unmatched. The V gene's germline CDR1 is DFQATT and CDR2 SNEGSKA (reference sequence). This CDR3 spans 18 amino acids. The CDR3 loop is CSARDLRRLAGETDTQYF. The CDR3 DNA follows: TGCAGTGCTAGAGATCTCCGTCGACTAGCGGGAGAAACAGATACGCAGTATTTT.

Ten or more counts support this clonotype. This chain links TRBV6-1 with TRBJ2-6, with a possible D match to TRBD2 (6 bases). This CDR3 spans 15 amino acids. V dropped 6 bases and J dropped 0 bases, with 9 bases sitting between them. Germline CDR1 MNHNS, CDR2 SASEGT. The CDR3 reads CASREGGSGANVLTF. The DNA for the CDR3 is TGTGCCAGCAGAGAGGGAGGCTCTGGGGCCAACGTCCTGACTTTC.

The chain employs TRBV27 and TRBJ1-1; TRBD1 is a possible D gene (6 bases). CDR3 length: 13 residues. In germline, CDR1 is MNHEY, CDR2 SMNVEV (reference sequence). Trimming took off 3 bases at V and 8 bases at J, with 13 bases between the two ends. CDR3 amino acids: CASSLSTGTEAFF. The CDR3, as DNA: TGTGCCAGCAGTTTGTCTACCGGGACAGAAGCTTTCTTT.

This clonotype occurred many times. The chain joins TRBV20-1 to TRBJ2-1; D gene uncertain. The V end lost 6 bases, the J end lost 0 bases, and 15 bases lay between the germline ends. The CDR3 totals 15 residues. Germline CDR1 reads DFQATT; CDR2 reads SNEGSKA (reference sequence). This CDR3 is CSAAEPRSSYNEQFF. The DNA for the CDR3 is TGCAGTGCCGCAGAGCCCCGGAGCTCCTACAATGAGCAGTTCTTC.

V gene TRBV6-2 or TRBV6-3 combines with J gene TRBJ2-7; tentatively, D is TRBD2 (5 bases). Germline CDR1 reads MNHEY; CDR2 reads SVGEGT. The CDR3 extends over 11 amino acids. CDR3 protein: CATSMGVQQYF. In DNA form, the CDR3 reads TGTGCTACTTCGATGGGAGTCCAGCAGTACTTC.

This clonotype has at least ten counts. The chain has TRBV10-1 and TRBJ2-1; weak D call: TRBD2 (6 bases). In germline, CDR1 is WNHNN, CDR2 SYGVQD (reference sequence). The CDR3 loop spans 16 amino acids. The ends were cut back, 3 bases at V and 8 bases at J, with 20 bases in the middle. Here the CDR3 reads CASSDLHSGIADEQFF. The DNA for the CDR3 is TGCGCCAGCAGTGACCTTCACTCTGGAATAGCGGATGAGCAGTTCTTC.

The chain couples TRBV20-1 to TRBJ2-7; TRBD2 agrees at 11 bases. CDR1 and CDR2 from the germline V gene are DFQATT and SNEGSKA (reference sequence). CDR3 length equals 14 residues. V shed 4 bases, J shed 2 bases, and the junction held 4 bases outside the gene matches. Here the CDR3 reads CSATGTSGTYEQYF. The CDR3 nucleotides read TGCAGTGCTACCGGGACTAGCGGAACCTACGAGCAGTACTTC.

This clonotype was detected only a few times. CDR3 sequence: CSAGTSFGHTDTQYF. The CDR3 DNA follows: TGCAGTGCTGGGACTAGTTTCGGCCACACAGATACGCAGTATTTT. This chain connects TRBV20-1 to TRBJ2-3; 8 bases align to TRBD2. With V trimmed by 5 bases and J by 2 bases, 9 bases remained unmatched. The CDR3 consists of 15 residues. The V gene's germline CDR1 is DFQATT and CDR2 SNEGSKA (reference sequence).

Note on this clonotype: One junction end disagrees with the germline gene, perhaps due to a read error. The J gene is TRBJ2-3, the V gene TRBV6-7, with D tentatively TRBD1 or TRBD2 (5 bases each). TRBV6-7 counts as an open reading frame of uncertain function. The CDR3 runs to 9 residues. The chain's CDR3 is CASRDPLSF. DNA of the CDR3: TGTGCCAGCCGGGACCCTCTCAGTTTT.

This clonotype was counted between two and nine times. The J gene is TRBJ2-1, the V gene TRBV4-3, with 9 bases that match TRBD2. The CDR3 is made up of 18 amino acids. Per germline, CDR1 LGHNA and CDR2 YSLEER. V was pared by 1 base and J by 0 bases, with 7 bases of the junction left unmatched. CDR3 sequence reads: CASSQGGLALTSYNEQFF. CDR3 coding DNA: TGCGCCAGCAGCCAAGGGGGACTAGCCCTTACCTCCTACAATGAGCAGTTCTTC.